These 29 T cell receptor beta chains originate from one sample sequenced in a study of T cell changes during pregnancy in multiple sclerosis. Sequencing used immunoSEQ multiplex PCR; TCRdb keeps in-frame clones, though not all of them. Among more than 35,000 clones listed, around 90% were seen once. Sequenced here: CD4+ T cells from peripheral blood mononuclear cells, sampled before pregnancy. All receptors derive from a female donor with multiple sclerosis, enrolled in a pregnancy study.

The V and J genes are TRBV30 and TRBJ1-2, with a possible D match to TRBD1 (5 bases). Trimming left V 4 bases short and J 4 bases short, with 13 bases between. The CDR3 consists of 13 residues. Looked up from germline, CDR1 is GTSNPN and CDR2 is SVGIG (reference sequence). This CDR3 reads CAWTIGGTYGYTF. The CDR3 nucleotides are TGTGCCTGGACAATCGGGGGGACCTATGGCTACACCTTC.

The chain combines TRBV9 with TRBJ1-1; tentatively, D is TRBD1 (5 bases). This CDR3 contains 14 residues. Germline lookup yields CDR1 SGDLS and CDR2 YYNGEE. V was shortened by 0 bases and J by 10 bases, with 16 bases between the two germline ends. CDR3 nucleotide sequence: TGTGCCAGCAGCGTAGTTGAGGCGGCGGGGGGAGCTTTCTTT. Translation: CASSVVEAAGGAFF.

The CDR3 sequence: CASSKRTSVDEQFF. CDR3 bases: TGTGCCAGCAGCAAACGGACTAGCGTGGATGAGCAGTTCTTC. This chain joins TRBV11-2 and TRBJ2-1; 9 positions match TRBD2. Trimming took 5 bases from V and 8 from J; bases not matched to a gene: 7. Germline assignment: CDR1 SGHAT and CDR2 FQNNGV. The CDR3 is made up of 14 amino acids.

About this clone: One end of the junction varies from germline; a read error may be responsible. J is TRBJ2-5 and V is TRBV7-7; 9 nucleotides agree with TRBD1. CDR1 is SSHAT and CDR2 is FNYEAQ in the germline V gene (reference sequence). This CDR3 has 16 residues. As DNA, the CDR3 is TGTGCTAGCAGCTTATCGGGACAGGGACGGTCAGAGACCCAGTACTTC. Its translation: CASSLSGQGRSETQYF.

In its sample, this clone was seen a few times. The V call is TRBV6-1, the J call TRBJ1-6; no clear D gene. V was trimmed by 1 base and J by 11 bases, leaving 12 bases between them. The CDR3 is 14 amino acids. CDR1 MNHNS and CDR2 SASEGT come from the germline V gene. CDR3 protein: CASSEGGRNAPLHF. The CDR3 DNA reads TGTGCCAGCAGTGAAGGTGGCAGGAATGCACCCCTCCACTTT.

The CDR3 bases are TGTGCCAGCAGCTTGGAGCCTGCAGCGACCAACACTGAAGCTTTCTTT. Protein product: CASSLEPAATNTEAFF. V and J are TRBV5-4 and TRBJ1-1; D unresolved. The CDR3 covers 16 residues. V lost 0 bases to trimming and J lost 2 bases, with 14 bases between them. Looked up from germline, CDR1 is SGHNT and CDR2 is YYREEE (reference sequence).

The chain recombines TRBV4-3 with TRBJ1-3, with D possibly TRBD1 on 6 matching bases. The CDR3 runs 15 residues. Between the trimmed V and J ends, which lost 4 bases and 1 base, there was a span of 11 bases. The V gene's germline CDR1 is LGHNA and CDR2 YSLEER. CDR3 residues: CASSPYQGSGNTIYF. As DNA, the CDR3 is TGCGCCAGCAGCCCCTACCAGGGGTCTGGAAACACCATATATTTT.

The table lists this clone with a count of one. The gene calls are TRBV28 and TRBJ1-1; a possible D gene is TRBD1 (6 bases). The CDR3 has 12 amino acids. Trimming took off 6 bases at V and 11 bases at J, with 16 bases between the two ends. Germline loops: CDR1 MDHEN, CDR2 SYDVKM. The CDR3: CASREQGSGAFF. CDR3 in DNA: TGTGCCAGCAGAGAACAGGGAAGTGGGGCTTTCTTT. The full variable domain, its missing parts supplied by reference TRBV28 and TRBJ1-1, is DVKVTQSSRYLVKRTGEKVFLECVQDMDHENMFWYRQDPGLGLRLIYFSYDVKMKEKGDIPEGYSVSREKKERFSLILESASTNQTSMYLCASREQGSGAFFGQGTRLTVV.

The V and J genes are TRBV30 and TRBJ2-7, with 7 bases that match TRBD1. Germline V gives CDR1 GTSNPN, CDR2 SVGIG (reference sequence). The V gene end was trimmed by 0 bases and the J gene end by 2 bases; junction bases not matched to a gene: 13. The CDR3 runs 17 residues. This CDR3 is CAWSVPPAGGAPYEQYF. The CDR3, as DNA: TGTGCCTGGAGTGTACCCCCCGCAGGGGGTGCTCCCTACGAGCAGTACTTC.

The chain uses TRBV5-1 and TRBJ1-1; 10 nucleotides agree with TRBD1. The CDR3 covers 17 residues. Trimming took 1 base from V and 4 from J; bases not matched to a gene: 10. CDR1 and CDR2 (germline): SGHRS, YFSETQ. CDR3 sequence: CASSLRDRGFLGTEAFF. The CDR3 region has the DNA TGCGCCAGCAGCTTGAGGGACAGGGGATTTCTTGGCACTGAAGCTTTCTTT.

This chain links TRBV28 with TRBJ1-1; TRBD1 is a possible D gene (5 bases). The CDR3 is 11 amino acids. V was pared by 7 bases and J by 6 bases, with 9 bases between. Germline assignment: CDR1 MDHEN and CDR2 SYDVKM. CDR3 sequence reads: CASNEGAEAFF. In nucleotides, the CDR3 is TGTGCCAGCAATGAAGGGGCTGAAGCTTTCTTT.

This rearrangement joins TRBV9 to TRBJ2-1; 7 bases match TRBD2. Trimming at V came to 7 bases and at J to 7 bases, leaving 8 bases not matched to a gene. This CDR3 is 13 amino acids long. Germline V gives CDR1 SGDLS, CDR2 YYNGEE. The CDR3 nucleotides are TGTGCCAGCCCAGGGAGGGGCCAGAATGAGCAGTTCTTC. It codes for CASPGRGQNEQFF. Complete variable domain (other parts from reference TRBV9 and TRBJ2-1): DSGVTQTPKHLITATGQRVTLRCSPRSGDLSVYWYQQSLDQGLQFLIQYYNGEERAKGNILERFSAQQFPDLHSELNLSSLELGDSALYFCASPGRGQNEQFFGPGTRLTVL.

DNA for the CDR3: TGTGCCAGCCGGTGGACAGGGGAGTCACCCCTCCACTTT. Its protein product is CASRWTGESPLHF. The rearrangement links TRBV27 to TRBJ1-6; 9 bases map to TRBD1. Per germline, CDR1 MNHEY and CDR2 SMNVEV (reference sequence). The CDR3 contains 13 residues. V lost 8 bases and J lost 10; bases outside the gene matches: 6.

This clone has only a few counts. The chain uses TRBV10-1 and TRBJ2-5; D might be TRBD2 (5 bases). The CDR3 runs to 13 residues. Germline V gene data show CDR1 as WNHNN and CDR2 as SYGVQD (reference sequence). Trimming shortened V by 4 bases and J by 4 bases, and 10 bases separated the two germline ends. The CDR3 region is CASSVSGRETQYF. The CDR3 DNA sequence: TGCGCCAGCAGTGTATCGGGGAGAGAGACCCAGTACTTC.

This chain uses TRBV2 with TRBJ2-7; 9 nucleotides align to TRBD1. V shed 8 bases, J shed 3 bases, and the junction held 5 bases outside the gene matches. The CDR3 runs 13 residues. CDR1 and CDR2 from the germline V gene are SNHLY and FYNNEI. CDR3 in amino acids: CASAGTGFYEQYF. The CDR3, as DNA: TGTGCCAGCGCCGGGACAGGGTTCTACGAGCAGTACTTC.

The V and J genes are TRBV5-1 and TRBJ2-3; TRBD1 agrees at 7 bases. The CDR3 spans 16 residues. Per the germline V gene, CDR1 is SGHRS and CDR2 is YFSETQ. The V gene end was trimmed by 0 bases and the J gene end by 1 base; junction bases not matched to a gene: 5. In DNA form, the CDR3 reads TGCGCCAGCAGCTTGGCCAATACAGGGGGCACAGATACGCAGTATTTT. Its protein is CASSLANTGGTDTQYF.

This chain links TRBV7-3 with TRBJ1-1; 7 bases are shared with TRBD1. V lost 2 bases, J lost 4 bases, and 1 base stayed unmatched. The CDR3 contains 13 residues. CDR1 and CDR2 (germline): SGHTA, FQGTGA. The CDR3 sequence: CASSLGQATEAFF. Written as DNA, the CDR3 is TGTGCCAGCAGCTTAGGACAGGCCACTGAAGCTTTCTTT.

The chain joins TRBV15 to TRBJ1-5; possible D gene TRBD1, 6 bases. CDR1 and CDR2 from the germline V gene are LNHNV and YYDKDF (reference sequence). CDR3 length: 15 amino acids. V was shortened by 4 bases and J by 7 bases, with 17 bases between the two germline ends. The DNA for the CDR3 is TGTGCCACCAGCACCCCGGGACACATTAACCAGCCCCAGCATTTT. It codes for CATSTPGHINQPQHF.

This chain connects TRBV5-4 to TRBJ2-3; 7 nucleotides agree with TRBD1. This CDR3 comprises 14 residues. The V gene end was trimmed by 10 bases and the J gene end by 1 base; junction bases not matched to a gene: 9. Germline CDR1 SGHNT, CDR2 YYREEE (reference sequence). The CDR3 loop is CAGAADRGTDTQYF. DNA for the CDR3: TGTGCCGGAGCAGCAGACAGGGGCACAGATACGCAGTATTTT. Filled out from reference TRBV5-4 and TRBJ2-3, the complete variable domain reads ETGVTQSPTHLIKTRGQQVTLRCSSQSGHNTVSWYQQALGQGPQFIFQYYREEENGRGNFPPRFSGLQFPNYSSELNVNALELDDSALYLCAGAADRGTDTQYFGPGTRLTVL.

This clone was counted once. This chain connects TRBV25-1 to TRBJ1-1; 8 bases are shared with TRBD1. The CDR3 is made up of 14 amino acids. The germline V gene encodes CDR1 MGHDK and CDR2 SYGVNS. V lost 2 bases to trimming and J lost 7 bases; unmatched junction nucleotides: 6. In DNA, the CDR3 is TGTGCCAGCAGTGAACAGGGGGCGGTGGGTGAAGCTTTCTTT. This sequence encodes CASSEQGAVGEAFF.

J is TRBJ1-3 and V is TRBV10-3, with D perhaps matching TRBD1 (5 bases). The germline gives CDR1 ENHRY, CDR2 SYGVKD. CDR3 length: 15 residues. V lost 4 bases, J lost 6 bases, and 16 bases lay in between. Here the CDR3 reads CAISGGHRGTNTIYF. In DNA, the CDR3 is TGTGCCATCAGTGGTGGACACCGGGGGACAAACACCATATATTTT.

CDR3 DNA sequence: TGTGCCTGGAGTGTCGTTCACGGAGGCCGAACGGGAAACACCATATATTTT. This sequence encodes CAWSVVHGGRTGNTIYF. This chain uses TRBV30 with TRBJ1-3; D is unresolved. Trimming removed 0 bases at V and 4 bases at J, with 19 bases between. The V gene's germline CDR1 is GTSNPN and CDR2 SVGIG (reference sequence). The CDR3 is made up of 17 amino acids. The full variable domain, with the rest looked up from reference TRBV30 and TRBJ1-3, is SQTIHQWPATLVQPVGSPLSLECTVEGTSNPNLYWYRQAAGRGLQLLFYSVGIGQISSEVPQNLSASRPQDRQFILSSKKLLLSDSGFYLCAWSVVHGGRTGNTIYFGEGSWLTVV.

The chain uses TRBV28 and TRBJ2-3; TRBD2 matches at 11 bases. The V segment lost 4 bases and the J segment 2 bases; nucleotides outside the gene matches: 2. The V gene's germline CDR1 is MDHEN and CDR2 SYDVKM. The CDR3 runs to 15 residues. CDR3 protein: CASSYSGGATDTQYF. The CDR3 coding sequence is TGTGCCAGCAGTTATAGCGGGGGGGCCACAGATACGCAGTATTTT. The variable domain in full, completed from reference TRBV28 and TRBJ2-3, reads DVKVTQSSRYLVKRTGEKVFLECVQDMDHENMFWYRQDPGLGLRLIYFSYDVKMKEKGDIPEGYSVSREKKERFSLILESASTNQTSMYLCASSYSGGATDTQYFGPGTRLTVL.

The genes are TRBV19 and TRBJ2-5; 9 bases are shared with TRBD1. Germline V CDR1 and CDR2: LNHDA, SQIVND (reference sequence). This CDR3 spans 15 amino acids. J gave up 3 bases and V 4 bases, and 6 bases lay outside the gene matches. The CDR3 reads CASSTPTGGKETQYF. The CDR3 DNA reads as TGTGCCAGTAGTACCCCGACAGGGGGAAAAGAGACCCAGTACTTC.

The rearrangement joins TRBV11-2 to TRBJ2-3, with D possibly being TRBD2 (6 bases). Germline loops: CDR1 SGHAT, CDR2 FQNNGV. Deletions cut 3 bases from V and 0 bases from J, with 10 bases between. The CDR3 sequence is 15 residues long. CDR3 DNA sequence: TGTGCCAGCAGCTTTACCGGGACTAGCACAGATACGCAGTATTTT. Translated: CASSFTGTSTDTQYF.

V and J are TRBV5-6 and TRBJ2-2; TRBD1 agrees at 10 bases. Looked up from germline, CDR1 is SGHDT and CDR2 is YYEEEE. J lost 4 bases, V lost 0 bases, and 0 bases had no gene match. CDR3 length: 15 residues. The CDR3, as DNA: TGTGCCAGCAGCTTGGGGGACAGGGGCACCGGGGAGCTGTTTTTT. Encoded protein: CASSLGDRGTGELFF.

This clone has only one observation. J is TRBJ1-2 and V is TRBV6-6, with TRBD1 as a possible D gene (6 bases). V dropped 3 bases and J dropped 2 bases, with 10 bases sitting between them. The CDR3 is 14 residues long. The V gene's germline CDR1 is MNHNY and CDR2 SVGAGI (reference sequence). The CDR3 DNA follows: TGTGCCAGCAGTTATCGGCAGGGGAACTATGGCTACACCTTC. This codes for CASSYRQGNYGYTF.

CDR3 residues: CASSYGTGNGYTF. CDR3 nucleotide sequence: TGCGCCAGCAGCTATGGGACAGGGAACGGCTACACCTTC. The chain employs TRBV5-1 and TRBJ1-2, with TRBD1 identical over 9 bases. CDR3 size: 13 residues. J gave up 8 bases and V 3 bases, and 5 bases lay outside the gene matches. Germline values: CDR1 SGHRS, CDR2 YFSETQ.

This clone was seen just once. The chain joins TRBV30 to TRBJ1-4, with a weak D call TRBD1 (5 bases). V was shortened by 0 bases and J by 8 bases, with 16 bases between the two germline ends. This CDR3 comprises 15 residues. Germline V gives CDR1 GTSNPN, CDR2 SVGIG (reference sequence). In DNA, the CDR3 is TGTGCCTGGAGTGTTTCGGGGGGGGTTGGGGAAAAACTGTTTTTT. Protein sequence: CAWSVSGGVGEKLFF.